The sequence of this T cell receptor beta chain was determined in a study of cytomegalovirus exposure and HLA in healthy donors. Produced via immunoSEQ multiplex PCR; TCRdb's table is partial and in-frame only. The data hold 300,000 to 450,000 clones, with roughly 88% observed a single time. There are 18 residues in the CDR3. The germline CDR1 and CDR2 sequences are MDHEN and SYDVKM. Unmatched junction bases numbered 11, after V lost 5 bases and J lost 0 bases. The TCR was taken from a woman between 18 and 30 years old in good health and CMV-seronegative. The sample comprised PBMCs. This chain uses TRBV28 with TRBJ2-4; 9 bases align to TRBD1. In DNA, the CDR3 is TGTGCCAGCAGTCTCACAGGGGGCGCCGCCGGAGCCAAAAACATTCAGTACTTC. Protein sequence: CASSLTGGAAGAKNIQYF.